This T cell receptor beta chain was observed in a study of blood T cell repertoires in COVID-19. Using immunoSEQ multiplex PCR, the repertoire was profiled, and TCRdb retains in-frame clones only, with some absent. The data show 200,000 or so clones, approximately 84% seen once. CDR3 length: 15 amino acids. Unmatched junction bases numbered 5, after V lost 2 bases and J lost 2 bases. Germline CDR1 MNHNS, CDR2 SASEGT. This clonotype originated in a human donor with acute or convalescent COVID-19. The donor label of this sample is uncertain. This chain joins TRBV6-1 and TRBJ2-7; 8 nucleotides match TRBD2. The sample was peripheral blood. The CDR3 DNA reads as TGTGCCAGCAGTGAAATGCTAGCGGGCCCCTACGAGCAGTACTTC. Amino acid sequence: CASSEMLAGPYEQYF.